One T cell receptor beta chain is described in this entry. The CDR3 sequence is 17 residues long. Germline-derived CDR1 and CDR2 are GTSNPN and SVGIG (reference sequence). J was trimmed by 4 bases and V by 2 bases; bases with no gene match: 12. Method: immunoSEQ multiplex PCR; TCRdb's copy keeps in-frame clones and lacks some. The sample has around 81,000 clones, around nine tenths seen once; the top ten hold over 0.75%. This record belongs to a study of OX40 agonist ivuxolimab in advanced cancers. Study details: Partial responses were observed in three patients, of whom one had hepatocellular carcinoma and two had cutaneous melanoma.

The V call is TRBV30, the J call TRBJ1-5, with TRBD1 matching over 9 bases. This receptor was obtained from an adult with an advanced solid tumor such as melanoma, head and neck, liver or kidney cancer. This specimen consisted of CD4+ or CD8+ T cells sorted from blood, obtained in a trial of the OX40 agonist ivuxolimab. The chain's CDR3 is CAWSLSLGQGGNQPQHF. Written as DNA, the CDR3 is TGTGCCTGGAGTCTTTCCCTGGGACAGGGAGGGAATCAGCCCCAGCATTTT.